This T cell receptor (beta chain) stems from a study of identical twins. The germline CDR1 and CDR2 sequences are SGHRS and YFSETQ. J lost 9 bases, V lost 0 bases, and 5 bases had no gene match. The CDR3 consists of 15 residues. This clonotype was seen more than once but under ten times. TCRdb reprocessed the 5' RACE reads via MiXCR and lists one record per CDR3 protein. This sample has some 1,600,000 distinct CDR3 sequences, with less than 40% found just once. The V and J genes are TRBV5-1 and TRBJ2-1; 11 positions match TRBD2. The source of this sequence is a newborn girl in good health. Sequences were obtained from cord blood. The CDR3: CASSLDPLAGAEQFF. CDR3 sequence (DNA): TGCGCCAGCAGCTTGGACCCACTAGCGGGAGCTGAGCAGTTCTTC.